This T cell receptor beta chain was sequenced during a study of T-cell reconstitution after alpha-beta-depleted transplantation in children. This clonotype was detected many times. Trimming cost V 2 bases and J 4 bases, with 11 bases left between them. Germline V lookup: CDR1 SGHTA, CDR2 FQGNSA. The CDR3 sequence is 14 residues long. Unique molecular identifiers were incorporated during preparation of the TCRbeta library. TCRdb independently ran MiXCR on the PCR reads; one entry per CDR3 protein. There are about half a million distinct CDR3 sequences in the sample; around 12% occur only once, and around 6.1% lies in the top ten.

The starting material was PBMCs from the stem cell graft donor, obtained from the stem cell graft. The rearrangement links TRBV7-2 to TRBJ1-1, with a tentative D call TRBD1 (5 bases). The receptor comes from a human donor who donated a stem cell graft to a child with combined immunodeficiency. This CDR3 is CASSLRGSGTEAFF. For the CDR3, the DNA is TGTGCCAGCAGCTTAAGGGGATCGGGCACTGAAGCTTTCTTT.